In its sample, the clone carrying this TCR beta chain was seen a few times. The sequenced template was cDNA made from the entire isolated RNA. The data were produced by immunoSEQ multiplex PCR, yet TCRdb's version contains in-frame clones alone and is incomplete. The table shows hundreds of thousands of clones, with 15% to 18% occurring only once. Sort purity for all populations was recorded as exceeding 98%. The data originate from a study of beta chain features in type 1 diabetes. Germline CDR1 ENHRY, CDR2 SYGVKD. The CDR3 is made up of 13 amino acids. The V end lost 2 bases, the J end lost 2 bases, and 6 bases lay between the germline ends.

This TCR came from a young man in good health. The material sequenced was naive CD4+ T cells from blood. The rearrangement joins TRBV10-3 to TRBJ1-2, with D possibly being TRBD1 (5 bases). Written as DNA, the CDR3 is TGTGCCATCAGTGAGGGGGGAAACTATGGCTACACCTTC. This sequence encodes CAISEGGNYGYTF.